These T cell receptor beta chains were read from a single sample in a study of OX40 agonist ivuxolimab in advanced cancers. Sequencing used immunoSEQ multiplex PCR; TCRdb keeps in-frame clones, though not all of them. The data contain just under 80,000 clones, around four fifths of them seen just once; the ten biggest clones take up around a quarter. Sequenced material: CD4+ or CD8+ T cells sorted from blood, taken in a trial of the OX40 agonist ivuxolimab. Receptor source: an adult with an advanced solid tumor such as melanoma, head and neck, liver or kidney cancer. Both conserved end residues are part of each CDR3. The order of the fields is D gene, V gene, clone size, J gene, CDR3 DNA, CDR3 protein. The D gene is left open where the match is weak. Some rows mark clone size as missing; the rest say once, few, many or name a class of expanded clone.

D: TRBD1; V: TRBV6-5; size: once; J: TRBJ1-6; DNA: TGTGCCAGCAGGACAGGGAGGGATTCACCCCTCCACTTT; CDR3: CASRTGRDSPLHF
D: -; V: TRBV20-1; size: -; J: TRBJ2-7; DNA: TGCAGTGCCCGGGGCTCCTACGAGCAGTACTTC; CDR3: CSARGSYEQYF
D: -; V: TRBV11-3; size: -; J: TRBJ1-1; DNA: TGTGCCAGCAGTGGAAGGGGTACTGAAGCTTTCTTT; CDR3: CASSGRGTEAFF
D: -; V: TRBV9; size: -; J: TRBJ1-1; DNA: TGTGCCAGCAGCGGGGTAGGGGTAAGCACTGAAGCTTTCTTT; CDR3: CASSGVGVSTEAFF
D: -; V: TRBV7-2; size: -; J: TRBJ2-7; DNA: TGTGCCAGCAGCGCTACCTACGAGCAGTACTTC; CDR3: CASSATYEQYF
D: TRBD1; V: TRBV11-2; size: -; J: TRBJ1-6; DNA: TGTGCCAGCAGCCCAACACGACAGGGGAATTCACCCCTCCACTTT; CDR3: CASSPTRQGNSPLHF
D: -; V: TRBV13; size: -; J: TRBJ2-7; DNA: TGTGCCAGCAGCCCTAATCCGGGAACCCACTACGAGCAGTACTTC; CDR3: CASSPNPGTHYEQYF
D: -; V: TRBV28; size: -; J: TRBJ1-6; DNA: TGTGCCAGCAGTCCTTCACAGGGAGATTCACCCCTCCACTTT; CDR3: CASSPSQGDSPLHF
D: -; V: TRBV6-5; size: -; J: TRBJ2-2; DNA: TGTGCCCTCCAGGGGCGCGGTAACACCGGGGAGCTGTTTTTT; CDR3: CALQGRGNTGELFF
D: -; V: TRBV29-1; size: few; J: TRBJ1-4; DNA: TGCAGCGCCACAAACCTGGGTGGTGGTGAAAAACTGTTTTTT; CDR3: CSATNLGGGEKLFF
D: -; V: TRBV10-2; size: -; J: TRBJ1-2; DNA: TGCGCCAGCAGTGAAGCCGGGACATTTCTCTATGGCTACACCTTC; CDR3: CASSEAGTFLYGYTF
D: -; V: TRBV18; size: -; J: TRBJ2-2; DNA: TGTGCCAGCTCACCACGCGAGGGAGCCGGGGAGCTGTTTTTT; CDR3: CASSPREGAGELFF
D: -; V: TRBV18; size: -; J: TRBJ2-2; DNA: TGTGCCAGCTCACCCCCGTCAAACACCGGGGAGCTGTTTTTT; CDR3: CASSPPSNTGELFF
D: -; V: TRBV6-6; size: -; J: TRBJ2-1; DNA: TGTGCCAGCAGTTACTCGAAGACAAATGAGCAGTTCTTC; CDR3: CASSYSKTNEQFF
D: TRBD2; V: TRBV6-6; size: -; J: TRBJ2-1; DNA: TGTGCCAGCAGTGCCGCCTGGACTAGCGGGAGCGATGAGCAGTTCTTC; CDR3: CASSAAWTSGSDEQFF
D: -; V: TRBV6-1; size: -; J: TRBJ1-2; DNA: TGTGCCACCGCCGGCAGGGAGGGCTATGGCTACACCTTC; CDR3: CATAGREGYGYTF
D: TRBD2; V: TRBV19; size: -; J: TRBJ2-1; DNA: TGTGCCAGTAGCTCTCCACCCGCTAGCGGGAGGTCAAATGAGCAGTTCTTC; CDR3: CASSSPPASGRSNEQFF
D: -; V: TRBV2; size: -; J: TRBJ2-7; DNA: TGTGCCAGCAGTCGCGGTGCCGGCGGGACACCTTACGAGCAGTACTTC; CDR3: CASSRGAGGTPYEQYF
D: -; V: TRBV28; size: -; J: TRBJ1-1; DNA: TGTGCCAGCAAGATACGGGCGTTTGGTGAAGCTTTCTTT; CDR3: CASKIRAFGEAFF
D: -; V: TRBV7-8; size: -; J: TRBJ2-2; DNA: TGTGCCAGCTTGGGGAAGCGTTGGAACACCGGGGAGCTGTTTTTT; CDR3: CASLGKRWNTGELFF
D: TRBD2; V: TRBV6-1; size: -; J: TRBJ2-5; DNA: TGTGCCAGCAGTGGGATGGGACTAGCGGGAGTCCAAGAGACCCAGTACTTC; CDR3: CASSGMGLAGVQETQYF
D: TRBD1; V: TRBV19; size: -; J: TRBJ2-5; DNA: TGTGCCAGTACCACGGGACAGGGGCCCCAGTACTTC; CDR3: CASTTGQGPQYF
D: -; V: TRBV28; size: -; J: TRBJ1-2; DNA: TGTGCCAGCAGTTCGCCGGGCCTCAAACTCTATGGCTACACCTTC; CDR3: CASSSPGLKLYGYTF
D: -; V: TRBV6-5; size: -; J: TRBJ2-5; DNA: TGTGCCAGCACCCGACGGCCCGGTTGGACCCAGTACTTC; CDR3: CASTRRPGWTQYF
D: -; V: TRBV2; size: -; J: TRBJ1-5; DNA: TGTGCCAGCACGGGAGGAGAGGGGGGGTATAGCAATCAGCCCCAGCATTTT; CDR3: CASTGGEGGYSNQPQHF
D: TRBD1; V: TRBV7-9; size: -; J: TRBJ1-1; DNA: TGTGCCAGCAGCTTAGCCAGAGGGACAGCCAAGAACACTGAAGCTTTCTTT; CDR3: CASSLARGTAKNTEAFF
D: -; V: TRBV21-1; size: -; J: TRBJ2-3; DNA: TGTGCCAGCAGCAAAGATCGTTTTAATCTTGATACGCAGTATTTT; CDR3: CASSKDRFNLDTQYF
D: TRBD1; V: TRBV6-1; size: -; J: TRBJ1-1; DNA: TGTGCCAGCAAACAGGGGGATAGCGCTGAAGCTTTCTTT; CDR3: CASKQGDSAEAFF
D: -; V: TRBV30; size: many; J: TRBJ1-1; DNA: TGTGCCTGGAAGCTGGGCTACAACACTGAAGCTTTCTTT; CDR3: CAWKLGYNTEAFF
D: TRBD1; V: TRBV18; size: -; J: TRBJ2-1; DNA: TGTGCCAGCTTGGACAGGGGCAATGAGCAGTTCTTC; CDR3: CASLDRGNEQFF
D: TRBD1; V: TRBV10-2; size: -; J: TRBJ1-6; DNA: TGCGCCAGCAGTGACGGGACAGGGGTATACAATTCACCCCTCCACTTT; CDR3: CASSDGTGVYNSPLHF
D: -; V: TRBV5-1; size: -; J: TRBJ1-2; DNA: TGCGCCAGCAGCCCAAGGACCCTTGGAGTCTATGGCTACACCTTC; CDR3: CASSPRTLGVYGYTF
D: -; V: TRBV28; size: -; J: TRBJ1-2; DNA: TGTGCCAGCAAGCTGACGCAGGGAGGCTACACCTTC; CDR3: CASKLTQGGYTF
D: TRBD1; V: TRBV19; size: -; J: TRBJ1-1; DNA: TGTGCCAGTAGTATAGTAAGGGCGGACAGGAGGACTGAAGCTTTCTTT; CDR3: CASSIVRADRRTEAFF
D: -; V: TRBV30; size: -; J: TRBJ2-7; DNA: TGTGCCTGGAAAGGGTTACGGTCGAGCGAGCAGTACTTC; CDR3: CAWKGLRSSEQYF
D: TRBD2; V: TRBV6-1; size: -; J: TRBJ2-1; DNA: TGTGCCAGCAGTGGGGTAGCGGGAGAACAAAATGAGCAGTTCTTC; CDR3: CASSGVAGEQNEQFF
D: -; V: TRBV19; size: -; J: TRBJ1-4; DNA: TGTGCCAGTAGTGGGATCGCGGTAACTGCAACTAATGAAAAACTGTTTTTT; CDR3: CASSGIAVTATNEKLFF
D: -; V: TRBV5-1; size: once; J: TRBJ2-7; DNA: TGCGCCAGCAGCTTCACGGGGCAAGGGGGGGACGAGCAGTACTTC; CDR3: CASSFTGQGGDEQYF
D: -; V: TRBV6-5; size: once; J: TRBJ1-4; DNA: TGTGCCAGCAGTTACTCATTCGGTGGGGAGGGTGAAAAACTGTTTTTT; CDR3: CASSYSFGGEGEKLFF
D: -; V: TRBV5-1; size: -; J: TRBJ2-5; DNA: TGCGCCAGCAGCCTGGACCGAGAGACCCAGTACTTC; CDR3: CASSLDRETQYF
D: -; V: TRBV6-5; size: -; J: TRBJ1-5; DNA: TGTGCCAGCAGACCAACAGGGAATCAGCCCCAGCATTTT; CDR3: CASRPTGNQPQHF
D: TRBD2; V: TRBV6-4; size: -; J: TRBJ2-7; DNA: TGTGCCAGCAGTGCTCGGGGGGGCTCCTACGAGCAGTACTTC; CDR3: CASSARGGSYEQYF
D: -; V: TRBV19; size: -; J: TRBJ1-1; DNA: TGTGCCAGTAGTATCTTCCTAGGGGCTGAAGCTTTCTTT; CDR3: CASSIFLGAEAFF
D: -; V: TRBV4-3; size: -; J: TRBJ1-4; DNA: TGCGCCAGCAGCCAAGAGATTTGGCATCGGAATGAAAAACTGTTTTTT; CDR3: CASSQEIWHRNEKLFF
D: -; V: TRBV27; size: -; J: TRBJ1-5; DNA: TGTGCCAGCAGTCACGTCACTGGGATACTTAGCAATCAGCCCCAGCATTTT; CDR3: CASSHVTGILSNQPQHF
D: -; V: TRBV28; size: -; J: TRBJ2-7; DNA: TGTGCCAGCCAAAGGACAGACAAATACGAGCAGTACTTC; CDR3: CASQRTDKYEQYF
D: TRBD1; V: TRBV11-2; size: -; J: TRBJ2-1; DNA: TGTGCCAGCAGCTTAGGGGGACAGTACAATGAGCAGTTCTTC; CDR3: CASSLGGQYNEQFF
D: -; V: TRBV7-2; size: -; J: TRBJ2-3; DNA: TGTGCCAGCAGCTGGGGAGACACAGATACGCAGTATTTT; CDR3: CASSWGDTDTQYF
D: TRBD2; V: TRBV9; size: -; J: TRBJ2-3; DNA: TGTGCCAGCAGCGGCTTGGTAGCGGGGGTAGTAGATACGCAGTATTTT; CDR3: CASSGLVAGVVDTQYF